This entry is about one T cell receptor beta chain. Researchers placed about 200,000 CFSE-labeled responder cells in culture with about 200,000 irradiated, violet-dye-labeled stimulator cells. Responder CD3+CD4+ and CD3+CD8+ cells that were proliferating and CFSE-low were sorted after the reaction. The protocol was immunoSEQ multiplex PCR, while the TCRdb copy is restricted to in-frame clones and leaves out a portion. The data contain around 19,000 clones, roughly 40% of them singletons. This sample is part of a study of graft-versus-host responses after intestinal transplantation. Germline V gene data show CDR1 as SGHRS and CDR2 as YFSETQ. This CDR3 has 16 residues. V gave up 0 bases and J gave up 6 bases; unmatched junction bases: 6.

The J gene is TRBJ1-2, the V gene TRBV5-1; 12 positions agree with TRBD1. This TCR derives from a human patient who was an organ donor for intestinal transplantation. This material consisted of alloreactive CD4+ T cells from a mixed lymphocyte reaction culture, taken before transplantation. Stated subset: CFSE-low proliferating T cells sorted from roughly six-day pre-transplant mixed lymphocyte reaction (GvH or HvG direction). CDR3 region: CASSLVVGTGGNGYTF. CDR3 sequence (DNA): TGCGCCAGCAGCTTGGTGGTTGGGACAGGGGGCAATGGCTACACCTTC.